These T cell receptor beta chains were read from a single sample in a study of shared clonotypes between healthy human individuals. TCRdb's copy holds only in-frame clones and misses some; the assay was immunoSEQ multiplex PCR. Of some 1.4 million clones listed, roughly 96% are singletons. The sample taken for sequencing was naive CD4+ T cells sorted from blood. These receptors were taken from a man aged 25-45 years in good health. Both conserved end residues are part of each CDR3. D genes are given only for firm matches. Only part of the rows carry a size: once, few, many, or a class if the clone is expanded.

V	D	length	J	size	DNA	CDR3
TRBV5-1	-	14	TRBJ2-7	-	TGCGCCAGCAGCTTGGATCCCCCCTCCTACGAGCAGTACTTC	CASSLDPPSYEQYF
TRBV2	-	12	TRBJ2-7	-	TGTGCCAGCAACAGGGAAACCTACGAGCAGTACTTC	CASNRETYEQYF
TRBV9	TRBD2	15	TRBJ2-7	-	TGTGCCAGCAGCGTAGATGGGACTAGCGCTTACGAGCAGTACTTC	CASSVDGTSAYEQYF
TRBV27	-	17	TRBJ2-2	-	TGTGCCAGCAGTTTAATTGGGGGCGGGTGGTCCACCGGGGAGCTGTTTTTT	CASSLIGGGWSTGELFF
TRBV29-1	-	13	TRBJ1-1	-	TGCAGCGTCAGGGACGGGGAGAACACTGAAGCTTTCTTT	CSVRDGENTEAFF
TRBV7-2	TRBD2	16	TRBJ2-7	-	TGTGCCAGCAGCTTCGGCTGGGGGAGGGCGAATTACGAGCAGTACTTC	CASSFGWGRANYEQYF
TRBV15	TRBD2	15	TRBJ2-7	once	TGTGCCACCAGCAGAATTCGGGCGGGAGCGAAAGAGCAGTACTTC	CATSRIRAGAKEQYF
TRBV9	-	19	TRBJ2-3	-	TGTGCCAGCAGTTCTCTGCCCGAGGGGCGGCGTCGAGTCACAGATACGCAGTATTTT	CASSSLPEGRRRVTDTQYF
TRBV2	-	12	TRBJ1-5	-	TGTGCCAGCAGGGATAGCAATCAGCCCCAGCATTTT	CASRDSNQPQHF
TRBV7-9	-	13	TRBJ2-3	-	TGTGCCAGCAGGGTAGACAGCACAGATACGCAGTATTTT	CASRVDSTDTQYF
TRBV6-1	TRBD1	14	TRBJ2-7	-	TGTGCCAGCAGCGCTTCGGGACAGGGCTACGAGCAGTACTTC	CASSASGQGYEQYF
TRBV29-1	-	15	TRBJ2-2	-	TGCAGCGTTGCTCTAAGCGGGCTAAACACCGGGGAGCTGTTTTTT	CSVALSGLNTGELFF
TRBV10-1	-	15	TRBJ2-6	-	TGCGCCAGCAGTGACCCGTCCTCTGGGGCCAACGTCCTGACTTTC	CASSDPSSGANVLTF
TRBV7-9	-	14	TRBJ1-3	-	TGTGCCAGCAGCTTGGAACTTTCTGGAAACACCATATATTTT	CASSLELSGNTIYF
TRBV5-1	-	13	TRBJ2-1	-	TGCGCCAGCAGCTTGGCGGCCCGCAATGAGCAGTTCTTC	CASSLAARNEQFF
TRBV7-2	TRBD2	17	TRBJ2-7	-	TGTGCCAGCAGCTTAGGACCCACTAGCGGGAGGGCCCACGAGCAGTACTTC	CASSLGPTSGRAHEQYF
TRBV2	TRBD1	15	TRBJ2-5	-	TGTGCCAGCGCGGGGTCTTTGGGACAGGGAGAGACCCAGTACTTC	CASAGSLGQGETQYF
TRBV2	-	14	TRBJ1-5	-	TGTGCCAGCAGTGAATTCCGGACGGCGGAGCCCCAGCATTTT	CASSEFRTAEPQHF
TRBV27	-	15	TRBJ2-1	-	TGTGCCAGCAGTTTTGGGCTAGCCTCCTACAATGAGCAGTTCTTC	CASSFGLASYNEQFF
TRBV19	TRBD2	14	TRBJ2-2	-	TGTGCCAGTAGAGCGGGATCACTGACCGGGGAGCTGTTTTTT	CASRAGSLTGELFF
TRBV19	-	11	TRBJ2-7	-	TGTGCCAGTACCTTGATCAACGAGCAGTACTTC	CASTLINEQYF
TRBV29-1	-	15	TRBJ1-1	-	TGCAGCGTTGGACGAATTGGGGGATTGAACACTGAAGCTTTCTTT	CSVGRIGGLNTEAFF
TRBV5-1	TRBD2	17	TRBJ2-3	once	TGCGCCAGCAGCTTGGGGACGGGGGGAACTAGCACAGATACGCAGTATTTT	CASSLGTGGTSTDTQYF
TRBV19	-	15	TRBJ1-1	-	TGTGCCAGTAGTATCCTCCATCGGGGGAACACTGAAGCTTTCTTT	CASSILHRGNTEAFF
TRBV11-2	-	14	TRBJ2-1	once	TGTGCCAGCAGCTTAGAGGCTAGGGCCAATGAGCAGTTCTTC	CASSLEARANEQFF
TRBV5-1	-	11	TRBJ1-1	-	TGCGCCAGCAGCTCCACATGGGGAGCTTTCTTT	CASSSTWGAFF
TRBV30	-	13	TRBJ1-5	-	TGTGCCTCCCAGGGAGGTAGCAATCAGCCCCAGCATTTT	CASQGGSNQPQHF
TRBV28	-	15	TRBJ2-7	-	TGTGCCAGCAGTTTGCCCCAGGGTGTATTCTACGAGCAGTACTTC	CASSLPQGVFYEQYF
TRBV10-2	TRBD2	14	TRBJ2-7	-	TGCGCCAGCAGTGAAGCTAGCGGGAGAGACGAGCAGTACTTC	CASSEASGRDEQYF
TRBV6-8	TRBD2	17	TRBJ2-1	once	TGTGCCAGCAGAGGTGGACTAGCGGAGCGCTCCTACAATGAGCAGTTCTTC	CASRGGLAERSYNEQFF
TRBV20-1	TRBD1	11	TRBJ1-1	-	TGCAGTGCCCTGACAGGGACTGAAGCTTTCTTT	CSALTGTEAFF
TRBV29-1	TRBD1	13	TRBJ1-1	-	TGCAGCGTGAGGGGGCGCTTGGACACTGAAGCTTTCTTT	CSVRGRLDTEAFF
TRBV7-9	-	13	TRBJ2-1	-	TGTGCCAGCAGCTTAGAGCTAGCTCCTGAGCAGTTCTTC	CASSLELAPEQFF
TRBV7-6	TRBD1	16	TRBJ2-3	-	TGTGCCAGCAGCCCGGGTAGGACAGGGCCAACAGATACGCAGTATTTT	CASSPGRTGPTDTQYF
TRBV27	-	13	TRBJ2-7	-	TGTGCCAGCAGCCTCGCCCCTGACTACGAGCAGTACTTC	CASSLAPDYEQYF
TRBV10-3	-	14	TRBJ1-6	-	TGTGCCACTCAACAGGAGGCTAATAATTCACCCCTCCACTTT	CATQQEANNSPLHF
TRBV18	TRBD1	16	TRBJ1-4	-	TGTGCCAGCTCACCACGAACAGGGGCAACTAATGAAAAACTGTTTTTT	CASSPRTGATNEKLFF
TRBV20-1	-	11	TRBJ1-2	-	TGCAGTGCTAGGGGGTCCTATGGCTACACCTTC	CSARGSYGYTF
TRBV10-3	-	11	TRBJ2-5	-	TGTGCCATCAGTGATGGGGGGACCCAGTACTTC	CAISDGGTQYF
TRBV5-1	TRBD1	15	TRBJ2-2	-	TGCGCCAGCAGCTTGAGCAGGGGGCGAGCCGGGGAGCTGTTTTTT	CASSLSRGRAGELFF
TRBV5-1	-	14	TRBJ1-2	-	TGCGCCAGCAGTCCCCGATCAGGATCCTATGGCTACACCTTC	CASSPRSGSYGYTF
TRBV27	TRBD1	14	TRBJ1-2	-	TGTGCCAGCAGACGTGGACAGGGGACCTATGGCTACACCTTC	CASRRGQGTYGYTF
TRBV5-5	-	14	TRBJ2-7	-	TGTGCCAGCAGCTTTGGGCTACTACCCTACGAGCAGTACTTC	CASSFGLLPYEQYF
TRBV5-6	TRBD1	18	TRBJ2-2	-	TGTGCCAGCAGCTTGGTGGGTGTAGGGGGCTGGAACACCGGGGAGCTGTTTTTT	CASSLVGVGGWNTGELFF
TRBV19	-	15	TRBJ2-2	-	TGTGCCAGTAGTAGAGGTTGGGCGAACACCGGGGAGCTGTTTTTT	CASSRGWANTGELFF
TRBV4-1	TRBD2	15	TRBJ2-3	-	TGCGCCAGCAGCCAAGGGGGACTAGCGGGTTATGCGCAGTATTTT	CASSQGGLAGYAQYF
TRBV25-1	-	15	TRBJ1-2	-	TGTGCCAGCAGTGAATTCGGGCCGACTTCGGGTGGCTACACCTTC	CASSEFGPTSGGYTF
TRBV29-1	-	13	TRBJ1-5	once	TGCAGCGTTGAAACCGGCTTCAATCAGCCCCAGCATTTT	CSVETGFNQPQHF
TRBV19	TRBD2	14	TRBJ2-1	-	TGTGCCAGTAGTACCACTAGCGTCAGCAATGAGCAGTTCTTC	CASSTTSVSNEQFF
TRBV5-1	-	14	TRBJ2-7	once	TGCGCCAGCAGCCCAAGACAGGTCAAGTACGAGCAGTACTTC	CASSPRQVKYEQYF
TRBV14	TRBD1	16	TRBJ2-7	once	TGTGCCAGCAGCCTCACCAAGGGGGCGGCCCTCTACGAGCAGTACTTC	CASSLTKGAALYEQYF
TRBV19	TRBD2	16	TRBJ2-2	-	TGTGCCAGTAGTACTCTAGCGGGAGGATGGACCGGGGAGCTGTTTTTT	CASSTLAGGWTGELFF
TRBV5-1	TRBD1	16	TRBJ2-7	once	TGCGCCAGCAGCTTCCGGACAGGGACCCTTTCCTACGAGCAGTACTTC	CASSFRTGTLSYEQYF
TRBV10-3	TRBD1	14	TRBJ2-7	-	TGTGCCATCAGTGGACAGGGGCCAACCTACGAGCAGTACTTC	CAISGQGPTYEQYF
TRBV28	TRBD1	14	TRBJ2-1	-	TGTGCCAGCAGTACTAGGACAGGGATTAATGAGCAGTTCTTC	CASSTRTGINEQFF